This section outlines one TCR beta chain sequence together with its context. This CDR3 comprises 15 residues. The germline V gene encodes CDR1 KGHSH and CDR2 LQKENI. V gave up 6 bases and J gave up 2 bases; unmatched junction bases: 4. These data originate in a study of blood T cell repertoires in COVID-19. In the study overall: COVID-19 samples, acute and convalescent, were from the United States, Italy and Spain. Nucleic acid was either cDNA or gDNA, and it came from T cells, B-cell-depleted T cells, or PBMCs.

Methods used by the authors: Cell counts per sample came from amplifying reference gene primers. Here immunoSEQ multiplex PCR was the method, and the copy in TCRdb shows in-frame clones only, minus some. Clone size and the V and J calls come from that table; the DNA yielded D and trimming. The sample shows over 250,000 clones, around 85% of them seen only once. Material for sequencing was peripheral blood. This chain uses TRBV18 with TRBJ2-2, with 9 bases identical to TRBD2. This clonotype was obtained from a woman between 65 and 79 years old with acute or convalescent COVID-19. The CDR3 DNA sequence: TGTGCCAGCTCGGCGACTAGCGGCAACACCGGGGAGCTGTTTTTT. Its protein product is CASSATSGNTGELFF.